A single T cell receptor (beta chain) is shown here with its context. No antigen is known for it. A split of CD4+ cells into CD45RA+ naive and CD45RA-negative memory subsets was performed. Every immunoSEQ plate was one replicate of a subset's evenly spread DNA. An approximately 200 ng quantity of DNA, tens of thousands of T cell genomes, went into the sorted-subset replicate PCRs. Measured with immunoSEQ multiplex PCR; TCRdb has only the in-frame clones, and not every one. The repertoire has 1,500,000 or so clones, roughly 97% of them found once; the top ten carry over 1%. Germline CDR1 reads LGHNT; CDR2 reads FRNRAP. The CDR3 consists of 16 residues. J was trimmed by 6 bases and V by 6 bases; bases with no gene match: 6. This sample was included in a study of shared clonotypes between healthy human individuals. Overall study findings and caveats: Clonotype sharing across several donors was observed for 4.5% to 6.5% of naive CD4 clonotypes.

The chain uses TRBV12-5 and TRBJ2-1, with 15 bases matching TRBD2. The TCR comes from a young man in good health. Sequences were obtained from naive CD4+ T cells sorted from blood. The subset denotes: CD45RA+ positively selected. Here the CDR3 reads CASGPGTSGRSNEQFF. The CDR3, as DNA: TGTGCTAGTGGCCCCGGGACTAGCGGGAGGAGCAATGAGCAGTTCTTC.